This record looks at one T cell receptor (beta chain) sequence and its context. The antigen is unknown. Unique molecular identifiers were incorporated into the prepared TCRbeta library. One entry per CDR3 protein results from TCRdb running MiXCR on the PCR reads. The top ten hold just over 35% of the sample, which has about 540,000 distinct CDR3 sequences, roughly 27% seen once. This entry belongs to a study of T-cell reconstitution after alpha-beta-depleted transplantation in children. Study outcomes and limitations: A year had passed since transplant, and T-cell counts and diversity by then came mostly from newly produced T cells.

The receptor comes from a boy under two years old with Wiskott-Aldrich syndrome, due to receive a stem cell transplant. The material was PBMCs, obtained before TCRalphabeta/CD19-depleted stem cell transplant.

The CDR3 DNA reads TGCAGTGCTAGAGCACTAGCGGGAGGCACCGGGGAGCTGTTTTTT. It specifies CSARALAGGTGELFF. The genes are TRBV20-1 and TRBJ2-2; 12 bases agree with TRBD2. Germline loops: CDR1 DFQATT, CDR2 SNEGSKA (reference sequence). This CDR3 spans 15 amino acids. Trimming removed 1 base from V and 4 bases from J; junction bases left unmatched: 1.